The present TCR beta chain was sequenced within a study of OX40 agonist ivuxolimab in advanced cancers. Study outcomes and limitations: CD8+ T cells showed, on average, more clonal expansion than CD4+ cells.

Profiled with immunoSEQ multiplex PCR; TCRdb holds only in-frame clones, not every one. The profile covers 25,000 to 30,000 clones, with 65% to 80% appearing a single time and around 28% taken by the ten largest. V was clipped by 2 bases and J by 0 bases, with 13 bases between them. Germline lookup yields CDR1 SGHRS and CDR2 YFSETQ. The CDR3 is 16 amino acids. Points on this clone: Its antigen remains unknown.

Patients were ruled out by autoimmune disease history or systemic immunosuppression. The source material was CD4+ or CD8+ T cells sorted from blood, sampled in a trial of the OX40 agonist ivuxolimab. This rearrangement joins TRBV5-1 to TRBJ2-3; D may match TRBD1 or TRBD2 (5 bases each). The source of this sequence is an adult with an advanced solid tumor such as melanoma, head and neck, liver or kidney cancer. CDR3 protein: CASSFNTGRSTDTQYF. CDR3 DNA: TGCGCCAGCAGCTTTAACACGGGACGGAGCACAGATACGCAGTATTTT.